A selection of T cell receptor beta chains follows, all from one sample in a study of T cells after posttransplantation cyclophosphamide. Profiled with immunoSEQ multiplex PCR; TCRdb holds only in-frame clones, not every one. The repertoire has 4,000 or so clones, 69% of them found once; the top ten carry around 43%. This specimen was CD8+ T cells sorted from PBMCs, taken 950 to 1,200 days after allogeneic stem cell transplant with posttransplant cyclophosphamide. The receptors derive from a female patient in her forties who received an allogeneic stem cell transplant from a related donor, was CMV-positive, and had no GVHD. Some T cells may trace back to the graft donor. Each CDR3 is given with its conserved first and last residue. D genes are given only for firm matches. Expanded clones are given a class, and other clones once, few, many or no size at all.

d_call,v_call,cdr3_length,j_call,clone_size,cdr3_nt,cdr3_aa
-,TRBV9,15,TRBJ2-7,-,TGTGCTAGTTGTTTCAAGCAGGGGACGGCATACGAGCAGTACTTC,CASCFKQGTAYEQYF
TRBD1,TRBV29-1,16,TRBJ1-1,-,TGCAGCGTCGAGGGGGGGACAGGGTTATATGACACTGAAGCTTTCTTT,CSVEGGTGLYDTEAFF
TRBD1,TRBV4-3,15,TRBJ2-7,-,TGCGCCAGCAGCCAAGTCGGGACAGCCCCATACGAGCAGTACTTC,CASSQVGTAPYEQYF
TRBD2,TRBV5-1,13,TRBJ2-1,-,TGCGCCAGCGGACTAGCGGCCTACAATGAGCAGTTCTTC,CASGLAAYNEQFF
-,TRBV7-9,15,TRBJ2-7,-,TGTGCCAGCAGCTTAGCGGAGGTTCGGTTCTACGAGCAGTACTTC,CASSLAEVRFYEQYF
TRBD1,TRBV7-3,15,TRBJ2-1,once,TGTGCCAGCAGCCTGGGTAGGGGGCTCTACAATGAGCAGTTCTTC,CASSLGRGLYNEQFF
-,TRBV7-2,15,TRBJ1-1,-,TGTGCCAGCAGCTTAGTCGTTGAGCTGAACACTGAAGCTTTCTTT,CASSLVVELNTEAFF
TRBD1,TRBV10-3,15,TRBJ2-7,-,TGTGCCATCAGTGAGTCCCTCCGACAGGGGTGCGAGCAGTACTTC,CAISESLRQGCEQYF
-,TRBV27,14,TRBJ1-2,-,TGTGCCAGCAGTTTATCAGGAGGGGGGGTTGGTTACACCTTC,CASSLSGGGVGYTF
TRBD1,TRBV13,17,TRBJ2-3,-,TGTGCCAGCAGCCCGTCCCCCGGGACAGGGAGGACAGATACGCAGTATTTT,CASSPSPGTGRTDTQYF
-,TRBV9,15,TRBJ2-7,-,TGTGCTAGTTTTTTCAAGCAGGGGACGGCATACGAGCAGTACTTC,CASFFKQGTAYEQYF
-,TRBV29-1,12,TRBJ1-2,-,TGCAGCGCTTGGACTGATAACTATGGCTACACCTTC,CSAWTDNYGYTF
-,TRBV9,15,TRBJ2-7,-,TGTGCCAGCTGTTTCAGACAGAAGACGGCATACGAGCAGTACTTC,CASCFRQKTAYEQYF
-,TRBV9,13,TRBJ2-3,-,TGTGCCAGCAACCCCTCAGGGAGGGATACGCAGTATTTT,CASNPSGRDTQYF
-,TRBV9,15,TRBJ2-7,-,TGTGCCAGTAGTTTCGAGCAGGGGACGGCATACGAGCAGTACTTC,CASSFEQGTAYEQYF
-,TRBV4-3,16,TRBJ1-1,-,TGCGCCAGCAGCCAAGATGCGACACAACGTTGGGCTGAAGCTTTCTTT,CASSQDATQRWAEAFF
TRBD1,TRBV27,13,TRBJ1-1,few,TGTGCCAGCAGTTTGGGACAGTACACTGAAGCTTTCTTT,CASSLGQYTEAFF
-,TRBV4-1,15,TRBJ2-7,-,TGCGCCAGCAGCCAAGATGAGGGGGGGGCCTACGAGCAGTACTTC,CASSQDEGGAYEQYF
-,TRBV11-2,17,TRBJ1-2,-,TGTGCCAGCAGCCCGGCCGGGGTGACCTTTACTAACTATGGCTACACCTTC,CASSPAGVTFTNYGYTF
TRBD1,TRBV10-3,14,TRBJ1-2,once,TGTGCCATCAAACAGGCAGGGGGCGACTATGGCTACACCTTC,CAIKQAGGDYGYTF
-,TRBV27,15,TRBJ1-6,-,TGTGCCAGCAGTTTGTGGGGGGGGAAAAATTCACCCCTCCACTTT,CASSLWGGKNSPLHF
-,TRBV5-8,13,TRBJ2-7,-,TGTGCCAGCAGCCTAGGGGCCTCCTACGAGCAGTACTTC,CASSLGASYEQYF
-,TRBV2,14,TRBJ2-7,-,TGTGCCAGCAGTGGTCCGGGGGGCCCGGGGGAGCAGTACTTC,CASSGPGGPGEQYF
-,TRBV11-1,13,TRBJ2-7,-,TGTGCCAGCAGCTTAGAACAGCCCTACGAGCAGTACTTC,CASSLEQPYEQYF
TRBD1,TRBV5-4,15,TRBJ2-5,-,TGTGCCAGCAGCTTGCTTCGACAGGGGGAGGAGACCCAGTACTTC,CASSLLRQGEETQYF
TRBD2,TRBV6-4,15,TRBJ2-3,-,TGTGCCAGCAGTCGACTAGCGGGGGGAACAGATACGCAGTATTTT,CASSRLAGGTDTQYF
TRBD1,TRBV14,15,TRBJ1-6,-,TGTGCCAGCAGCACCCGGGACAGCCATAATTCACCCCTCCACTTT,CASSTRDSHNSPLHF
-,TRBV6-1,15,TRBJ1-5,-,TGTGCCAGCAAACCCTCCAGTGATAGCAATCAGCCCCAGCATTTT,CASKPSSDSNQPQHF
TRBD1,TRBV9,20,TRBJ2-2,-,TGTGCCAGCAGCCCGACCGGGTGGGACAGGGGGTTCCTGAACACCGGGGAGCTGTTTTTT,CASSPTGWDRGFLNTGELFF
TRBD2,TRBV6-1,15,TRBJ2-5,-,TGTGCCAGCAGTGAAGCTAGCGGGGGGGCGAAGACCCAGTACTTC,CASSEASGGAKTQYF
-,TRBV5-6,15,TRBJ1-5,-,TGTGCCAGCAGCTTGGCGGGGGGCGGCAATCAGCCCCAGCATTTT,CASSLAGGGNQPQHF
-,TRBV9,13,TRBJ1-1,-,TGTGCCAGCAGCCCGCCGGGGGAGACTGAAGCTTTCTTT,CASSPPGETEAFF
TRBD1,TRBV5-1,15,TRBJ1-6,-,TGCGCCAGCAGTTTCGGGACAGGGAGTAATTCACCCCTCCACTTT,CASSFGTGSNSPLHF
-,TRBV4-3,16,TRBJ2-3,few,TGCGCCAGCAGCCTGGAAAACCGAGGAGGCACAGATACGCAGTATTTT,CASSLENRGGTDTQYF
-,TRBV12-2,13,TRBJ2-4,-,TGTGCAAGTCGCCGACAGGGGTGGATCATTCAGTACTTC,CASRRQGWIIQYF
-,TRBV9,15,TRBJ2-7,few,TGTGCCAGCAGTTTCGGGCAGGGGACGGCCTACGAGCAGTACTTC,CASSFGQGTAYEQYF
-,TRBV9,13,TRBJ2-7,-,TGTGCCAGCAGCGTAAGCCCAACCTACGAGCAGTACTTC,CASSVSPTYEQYF
TRBD2,TRBV5-5,14,TRBJ2-2,-,TGTGCCAGCAACCGACTAGCGGACACCGGGGAGCTGTTTTTT,CASNRLADTGELFF
-,TRBV4-1,17,TRBJ1-4,-,TGCGCCAGCAGCCAAGAAGGGGCCGTAAGGGGGAATGAAAAACTGTTTTTT,CASSQEGAVRGNEKLFF
-,TRBV13,13,TRBJ2-3,-,TGTGCCAGCAGCTCCAAAAGCCCAAATACGCAGTATTTT,CASSSKSPNTQYF
TRBD1,TRBV7-2,16,TRBJ1-5,-,TGTGCCAGCAGCCCGGGGACAGCCTATAGCAATCAGCCCCAGCATTTT,CASSPGTAYSNQPQHF
TRBD1,TRBV27,14,TRBJ1-5,-,TGTGCCAGCAGTTCCACGGGACAGTATCAGCCCCAGCATTTT,CASSSTGQYQPQHF
-,TRBV4-2,15,TRBJ1-6,-,TGTGCCAGCAGCCAAGAGGGGGCTTCCCCTTCACCCCTCCACTTT,CASSQEGASPSPLHF
TRBD1,TRBV9,15,TRBJ2-7,few,TGTGCCAGCAGCTTCGGACAGGGGACGGCATACGAGCAGTACTTC,CASSFGQGTAYEQYF
-,TRBV27,15,TRBJ1-1,-,TGTGCCAGCAGTTTATTAGGGAGCTTGAACACTGAAGCTTTCTTT,CASSLLGSLNTEAFF
-,TRBV19,13,TRBJ2-7,-,TGTGCCAGTAGTGCAGGGGTTTCCTACGAGCAGTACTTC,CASSAGVSYEQYF
TRBD2,TRBV13,14,TRBJ2-1,few,TGTGCCAGCAGCGCCTCCGGGACTAGCAATGAGCAGTTCTTC,CASSASGTSNEQFF
TRBD1,TRBV11-2,14,TRBJ1-1,-,TGTGCCAGCAGCTCGGGACAGGGGAACACTGAAGCTTTCTTT,CASSSGQGNTEAFF
TRBD1,TRBV9,15,TRBJ2-7,few,TGTGCCAGCATTTTCAAACAGGGGACGGCATACGAGCAGTACTTC,CASIFKQGTAYEQYF
-,TRBV28,14,TRBJ2-3,-,TGTGCCAGCAGTTTCGTGGCCGGCACAGATACGCAGTATTTT,CASSFVAGTDTQYF
TRBD2,TRBV6-1,15,TRBJ2-3,-,TGTGCCAGCTCCTTAGCGGGGGGCAGCACAGATACGCAGTATTTT,CASSLAGGSTDTQYF
TRBD2,TRBV4-1,16,TRBJ2-1,-,TGCGCCAGCAGCCACCTAGCGGGGGAGATCTACAATGAGCAGTTCTTC,CASSHLAGEIYNEQFF
-,TRBV4-2,11,TRBJ2-7,-,TGTGCCAGCAGCTCCCCTTACGAGCAGTACTTC,CASSSPYEQYF
-,TRBV9,15,TRBJ2-7,-,TGTGCCAGCAGTTTCGGACAGAAGACGGCCTACGAGCAGTACTTC,CASSFGQKTAYEQYF
-,TRBV4-1,14,TRBJ1-1,-,TGCGCCAGCAGCCAAGTACAGGGCGGCACTGAAGCTTTCTTT,CASSQVQGGTEAFF
TRBD1,TRBV18,17,TRBJ1-6,-,TGTGCCAGCTCACCACTTGACAGGGGGGCTGAGGACCCCCCCCTCCACTTT,CASSPLDRGAEDPPLHF
TRBD1,TRBV6-6,15,TRBJ1-2,-,TGTGCCAGCAGTTCGAACCGGGACAGGGGGGAGGGCTACACCTTC,CASSSNRDRGEGYTF
-,TRBV21-1,16,TRBJ2-5,-,TGTGCCAGCAGCGCGACAGGTTCACTAACTCAAGAGACCCAGTACTTC,CASSATGSLTQETQYF
TRBD2,TRBV5-1,13,TRBJ2-7,-,TGCGCCAGCAGAGGCGGGGGGGCGGACGAGCAGTACTTC,CASRGGGADEQYF
TRBD2,TRBV5-4,16,TRBJ2-2,-,TGTGCCAGCAGCTTGGTTCCGCTAGCGGGGGGGCGGGAGCTGTTTTTT,CASSLVPLAGGRELFF